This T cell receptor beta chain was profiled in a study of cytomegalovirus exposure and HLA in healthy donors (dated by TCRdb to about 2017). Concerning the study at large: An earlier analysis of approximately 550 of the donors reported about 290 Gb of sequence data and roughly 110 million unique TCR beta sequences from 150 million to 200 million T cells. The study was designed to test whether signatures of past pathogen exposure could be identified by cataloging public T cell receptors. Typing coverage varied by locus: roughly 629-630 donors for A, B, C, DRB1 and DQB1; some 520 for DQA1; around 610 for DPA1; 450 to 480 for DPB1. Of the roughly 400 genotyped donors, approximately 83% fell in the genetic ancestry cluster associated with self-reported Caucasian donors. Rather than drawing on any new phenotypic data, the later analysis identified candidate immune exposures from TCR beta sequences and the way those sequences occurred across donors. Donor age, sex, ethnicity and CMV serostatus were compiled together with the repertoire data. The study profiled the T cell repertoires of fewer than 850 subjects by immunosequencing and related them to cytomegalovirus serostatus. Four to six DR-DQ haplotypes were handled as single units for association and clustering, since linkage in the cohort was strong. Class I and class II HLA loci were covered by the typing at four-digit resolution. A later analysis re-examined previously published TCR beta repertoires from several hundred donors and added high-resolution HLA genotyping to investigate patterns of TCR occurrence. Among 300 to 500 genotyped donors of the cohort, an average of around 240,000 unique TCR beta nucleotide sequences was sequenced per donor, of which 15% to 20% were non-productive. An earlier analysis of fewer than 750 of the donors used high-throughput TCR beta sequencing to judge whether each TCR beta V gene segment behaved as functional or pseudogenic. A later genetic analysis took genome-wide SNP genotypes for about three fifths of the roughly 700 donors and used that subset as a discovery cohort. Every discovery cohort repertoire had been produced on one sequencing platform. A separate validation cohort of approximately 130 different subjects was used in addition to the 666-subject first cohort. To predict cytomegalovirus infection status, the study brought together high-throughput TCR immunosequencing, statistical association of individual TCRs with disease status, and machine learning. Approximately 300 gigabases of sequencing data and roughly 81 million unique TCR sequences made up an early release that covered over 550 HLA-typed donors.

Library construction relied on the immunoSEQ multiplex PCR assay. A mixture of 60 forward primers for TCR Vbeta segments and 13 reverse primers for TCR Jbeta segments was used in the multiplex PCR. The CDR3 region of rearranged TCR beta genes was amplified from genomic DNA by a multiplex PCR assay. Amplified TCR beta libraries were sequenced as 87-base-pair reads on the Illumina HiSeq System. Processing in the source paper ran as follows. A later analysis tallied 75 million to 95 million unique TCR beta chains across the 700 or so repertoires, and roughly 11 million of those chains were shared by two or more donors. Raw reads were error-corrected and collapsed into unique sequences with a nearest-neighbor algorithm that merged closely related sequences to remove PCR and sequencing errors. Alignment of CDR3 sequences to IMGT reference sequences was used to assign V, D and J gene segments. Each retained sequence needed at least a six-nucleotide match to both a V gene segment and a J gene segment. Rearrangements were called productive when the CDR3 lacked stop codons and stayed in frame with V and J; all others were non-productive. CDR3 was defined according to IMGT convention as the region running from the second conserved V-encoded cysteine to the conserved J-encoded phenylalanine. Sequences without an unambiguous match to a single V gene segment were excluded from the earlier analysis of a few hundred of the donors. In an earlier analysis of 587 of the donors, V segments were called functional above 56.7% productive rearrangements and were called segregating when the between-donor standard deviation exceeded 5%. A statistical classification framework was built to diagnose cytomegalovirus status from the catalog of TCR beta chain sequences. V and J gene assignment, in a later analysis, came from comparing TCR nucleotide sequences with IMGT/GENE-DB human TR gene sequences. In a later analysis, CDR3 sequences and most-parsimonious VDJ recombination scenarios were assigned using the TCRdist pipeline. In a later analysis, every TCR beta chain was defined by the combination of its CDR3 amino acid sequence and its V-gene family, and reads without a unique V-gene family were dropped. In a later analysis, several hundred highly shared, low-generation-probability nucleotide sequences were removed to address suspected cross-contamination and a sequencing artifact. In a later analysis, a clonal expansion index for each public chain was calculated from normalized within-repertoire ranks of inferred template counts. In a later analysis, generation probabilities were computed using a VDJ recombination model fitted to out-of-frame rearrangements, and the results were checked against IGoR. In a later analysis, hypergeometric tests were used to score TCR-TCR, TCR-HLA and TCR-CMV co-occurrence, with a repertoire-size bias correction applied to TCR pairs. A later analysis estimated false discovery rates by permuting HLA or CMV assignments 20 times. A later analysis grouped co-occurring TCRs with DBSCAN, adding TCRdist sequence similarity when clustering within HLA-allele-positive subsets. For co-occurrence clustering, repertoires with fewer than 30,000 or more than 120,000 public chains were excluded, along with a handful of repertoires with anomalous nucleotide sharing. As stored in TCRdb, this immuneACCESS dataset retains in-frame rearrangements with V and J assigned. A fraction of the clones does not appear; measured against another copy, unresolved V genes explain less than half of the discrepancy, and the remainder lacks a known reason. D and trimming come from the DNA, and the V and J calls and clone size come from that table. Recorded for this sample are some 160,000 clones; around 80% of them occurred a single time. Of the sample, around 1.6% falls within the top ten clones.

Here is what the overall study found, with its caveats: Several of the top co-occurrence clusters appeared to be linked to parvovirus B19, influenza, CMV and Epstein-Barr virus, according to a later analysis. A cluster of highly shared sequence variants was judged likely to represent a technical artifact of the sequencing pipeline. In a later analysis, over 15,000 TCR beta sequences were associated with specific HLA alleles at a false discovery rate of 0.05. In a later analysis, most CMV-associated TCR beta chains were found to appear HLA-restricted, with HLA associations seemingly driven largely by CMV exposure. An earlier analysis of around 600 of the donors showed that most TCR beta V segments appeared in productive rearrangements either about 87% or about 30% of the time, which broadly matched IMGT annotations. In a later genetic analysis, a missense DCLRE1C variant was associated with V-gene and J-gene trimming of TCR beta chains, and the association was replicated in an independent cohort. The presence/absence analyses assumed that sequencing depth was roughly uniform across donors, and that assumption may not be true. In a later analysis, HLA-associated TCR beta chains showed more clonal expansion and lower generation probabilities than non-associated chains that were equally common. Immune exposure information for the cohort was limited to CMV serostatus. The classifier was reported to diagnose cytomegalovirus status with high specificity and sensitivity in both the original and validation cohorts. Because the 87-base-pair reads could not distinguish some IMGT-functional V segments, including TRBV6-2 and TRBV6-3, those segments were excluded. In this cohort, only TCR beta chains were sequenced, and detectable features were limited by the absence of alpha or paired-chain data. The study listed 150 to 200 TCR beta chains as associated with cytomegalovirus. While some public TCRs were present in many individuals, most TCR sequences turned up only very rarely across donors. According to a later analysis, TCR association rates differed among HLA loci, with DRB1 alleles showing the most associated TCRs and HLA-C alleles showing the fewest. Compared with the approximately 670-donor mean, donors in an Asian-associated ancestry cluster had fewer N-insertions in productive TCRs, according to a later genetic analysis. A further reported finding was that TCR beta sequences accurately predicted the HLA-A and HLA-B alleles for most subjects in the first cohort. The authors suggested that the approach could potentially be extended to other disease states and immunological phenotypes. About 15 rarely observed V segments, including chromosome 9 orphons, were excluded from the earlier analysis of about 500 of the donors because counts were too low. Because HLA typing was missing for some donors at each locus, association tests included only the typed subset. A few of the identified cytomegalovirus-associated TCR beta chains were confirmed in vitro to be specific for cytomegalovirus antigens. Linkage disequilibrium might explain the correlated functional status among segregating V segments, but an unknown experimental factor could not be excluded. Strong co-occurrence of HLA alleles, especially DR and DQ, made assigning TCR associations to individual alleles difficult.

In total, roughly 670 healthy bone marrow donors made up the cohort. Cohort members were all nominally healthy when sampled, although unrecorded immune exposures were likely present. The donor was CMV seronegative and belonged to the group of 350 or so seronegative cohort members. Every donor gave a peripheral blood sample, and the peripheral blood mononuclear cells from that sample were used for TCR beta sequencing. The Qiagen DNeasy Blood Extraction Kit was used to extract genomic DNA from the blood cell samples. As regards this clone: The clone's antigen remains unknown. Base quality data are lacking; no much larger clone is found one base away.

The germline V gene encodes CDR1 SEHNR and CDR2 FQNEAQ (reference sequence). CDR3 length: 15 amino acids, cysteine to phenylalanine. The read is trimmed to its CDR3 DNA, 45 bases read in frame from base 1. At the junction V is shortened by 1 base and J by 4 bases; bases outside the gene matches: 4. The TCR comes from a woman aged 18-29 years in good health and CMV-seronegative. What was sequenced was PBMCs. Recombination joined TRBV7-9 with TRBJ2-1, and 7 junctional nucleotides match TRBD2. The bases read TGTGCCAGCAGCTTAGGTTCTAGCGGTTACAATGAGCAGTTCTTC. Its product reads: CASSLGSSGYNEQFF.